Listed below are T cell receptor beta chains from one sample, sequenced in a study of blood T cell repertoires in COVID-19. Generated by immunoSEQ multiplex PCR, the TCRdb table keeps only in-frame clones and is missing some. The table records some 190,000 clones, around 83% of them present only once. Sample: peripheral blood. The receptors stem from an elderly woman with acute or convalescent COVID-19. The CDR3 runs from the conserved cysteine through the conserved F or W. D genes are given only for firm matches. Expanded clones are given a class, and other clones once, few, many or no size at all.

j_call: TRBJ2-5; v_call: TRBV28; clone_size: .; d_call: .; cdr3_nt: TGTGCCAGCAGTTTAGTACAGGTTATGGCCCAGTACTTC; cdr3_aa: CASSLVQVMAQYF
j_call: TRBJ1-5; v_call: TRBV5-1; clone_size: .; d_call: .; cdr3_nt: TGCGCCAGCAGCTTGGATACGGGGGGACAGCCCCAGCATTTT; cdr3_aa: CASSLDTGGQPQHF
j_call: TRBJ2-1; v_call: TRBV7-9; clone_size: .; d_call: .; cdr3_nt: TGTGCCAGCAGCTTAGTGTCTGATGAGCAGTTCTTC; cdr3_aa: CASSLVSDEQFF
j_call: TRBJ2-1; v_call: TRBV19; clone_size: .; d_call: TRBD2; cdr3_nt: TGTGCCAGTAGCATCGGACTAGCGGGCCTGCAGTTCTTC; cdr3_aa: CASSIGLAGLQFF
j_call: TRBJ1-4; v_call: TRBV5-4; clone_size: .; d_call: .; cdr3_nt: TGTGCCAGCAGCTCGAAAACAGGGAGCACTAATGAAAAACTGTTTTTT; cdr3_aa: CASSSKTGSTNEKLFF
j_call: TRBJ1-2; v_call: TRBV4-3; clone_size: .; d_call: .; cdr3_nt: TGCGCCAGCAGCCAAGATCTTTATAACTATGGCTACACCTTC; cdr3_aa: CASSQDLYNYGYTF
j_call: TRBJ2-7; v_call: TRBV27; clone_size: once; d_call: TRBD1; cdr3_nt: TGTGCCAGCAGCGTTCGACAGGGGACCTTCTACGAGCAGTACTTC; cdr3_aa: CASSVRQGTFYEQYF
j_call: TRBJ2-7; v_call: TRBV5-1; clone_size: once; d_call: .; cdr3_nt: TGCGCCAGCAGCTTGTTGTTGACGGGGGACGAGCAGTACTTC; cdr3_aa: CASSLLLTGDEQYF
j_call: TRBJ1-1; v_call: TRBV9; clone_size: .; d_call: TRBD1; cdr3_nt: TGTGCCAGCAGCGTGGGGTTGACAGGGGGGAACACTGAAGCTTTCTTT; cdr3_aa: CASSVGLTGGNTEAFF
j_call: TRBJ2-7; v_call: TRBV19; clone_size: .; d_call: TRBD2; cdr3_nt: TGTGCCAGAACCCCCCGTACGTCTAGCGGGACTTACGAGCAGTACTTC; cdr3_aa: CARTPRTSSGTYEQYF